The 10 T cell receptor beta chains below all came from one sample that was sequenced in a study of cytomegalovirus exposure and HLA in healthy donors. The primer mix had 60 Vbeta and 13 Jbeta primers. Method: immunoSEQ multiplex PCR; TCRdb's copy keeps in-frame clones and lacks some. The sample yields around 150,000 clones, around 76% seen once. The material sequenced was PBMCs. These receptors all stem from a female donor in good health and CMV-seronegative.

This clone has a handful of counts. CDR3 protein: CASGDRGPGNTEAFF. CDR3 DNA: TGTGCCAGCGGGGACAGGGGGCCTGGGAACACTGAAGCTTTCTTT. This rearrangement joins TRBV19 to TRBJ1-1; 12 bases fit TRBD1. Germline V gives CDR1 LNHDA, CDR2 SQIVND (reference sequence). The CDR3 spans 15 residues. J lost 1 base, V lost 9 bases, and 6 bases had no gene match. Full variable domain (remainder filled in from reference TRBV19 and TRBJ1-1): DGGITQSPKYLFRKEGQNVTLSCEQNLNHDAMYWYRQDPGQGLRLIYYSQIVNDFQKGDIAEGYSVSREKKESFPLTVTSAQKNPTAFYLCASGDRGPGNTEAFFGQGTRLTVV.

This clone was recorded a few times. The rearrangement uses TRBV6-6 and TRBJ1-1; TRBD1 matches 7 bases. Germline CDR1 and CDR2: MNHNY and SVGAGI (reference sequence). V lost 6 bases, J lost 1 base, and 8 bases stayed unmatched. The CDR3 is made up of 15 amino acids. This CDR3 reads CASSRQGKTNTEAFF. The CDR3 nucleotides read TGTGCCAGCAGCAGACAGGGCAAAACGAACACTGAAGCTTTCTTT.

The chain carries TRBV2 and TRBJ2-1; 7 bases match TRBD2. V lost 7 bases and J lost 5; bases outside the gene matches: 11. The CDR3 loop spans 15 amino acids. Germline values: CDR1 SNHLY, CDR2 FYNNEI. The CDR3 loop is CASTLSAGEDNEQFF. CDR3 coding DNA: TGTGCCAGCACCCTGTCGGCGGGGGAAGACAATGAGCAGTTCTTC.

The genes are TRBV19 and TRBJ1-5; TRBD1 might be the D (6 bases). CDR3 length equals 17 residues. The V and J ends lost 0 bases and 0 bases respectively, with 12 bases between them. The germline gives CDR1 LNHDA, CDR2 SQIVND (reference sequence). The CDR3 nucleotides are TGTGCCAGTAGTATAGAGGGGGCGAGGGATAGCAATCAGCCCCAGCATTTT. Its protein product is CASSIEGARDSNQPQHF.

This clone was detected once. The rearrangement links TRBV4-2 to TRBJ2-3, with TRBD2 identical over 9 bases. The V segment lost 0 bases and the J segment 6 bases; nucleotides outside the gene matches: 13. CDR1 LGHNA and CDR2 YNFKEQ come from the germline V gene. The CDR3 sequence is 18 residues long. The CDR3 is CASSQDRPTRGGQDTQYF. In DNA, the CDR3 is TGTGCCAGCAGCCAAGATAGGCCAACGCGGGGGGGCCAGGATACGCAGTATTTT.

The genes are TRBV30 and TRBJ1-6, with TRBD1 identical over 9 bases. The trim removed 2 bases at V and 0 bases at J, leaving 11 bases unmatched. CDR1 is GTSNPN, CDR2 SVGIG, per germline (reference sequence). CDR3 length: 19 residues. CDR3 amino acids: CAWSPTGQGIPSYNSPLHF. For the CDR3, the DNA is TGTGCCTGGAGTCCTACGGGACAGGGAATCCCCTCCTATAATTCACCCCTCCACTTT. The full variable domain, completed using reference TRBV30 and TRBJ1-6, is SQTIHQWPATLVQPVGSPLSLECTVEGTSNPNLYWYRQAAGRGLQLLFYSVGIGQISSEVPQNLSASRPQDRQFILSSKKLLLSDSGFYLCAWSPTGQGIPSYNSPLHFGNGTRLTVT.

This clone appeared a single time. This chain links TRBV19 with TRBJ1-1, with a weak D call TRBD1 (5 bases). Per germline, CDR1 LNHDA and CDR2 SQIVND (reference sequence). Trimming cost V 0 bases and J 0 bases, with 8 bases left between them. This CDR3 is 15 amino acids long. DNA for the CDR3: TGTGCCAGTAGTATAGAAGGCAGGGTGAACACTGAAGCTTTCTTT. It yields the protein CASSIEGRVNTEAFF.

This clone was detected only a few times. V and J are TRBV14 and TRBJ1-1, with 7 bases that match TRBD1. Germline-derived CDR1 and CDR2 are SGHDN and FVKESK. The CDR3 extends over 14 amino acids. V gave up 10 bases and J gave up 3 bases; unmatched junction bases: 11. The CDR3 sequence: CANVTGKGDTEAFF. Written as DNA, the CDR3 is TGTGCCAACGTGACAGGGAAGGGAGACACTGAAGCTTTCTTT.

On this clone: The sample has other DNA sequences that encode this CDR3 too. The rearrangement uses TRBV6-5 and TRBJ2-5; 7 bases align to TRBD2. Per the germline V gene, CDR1 is MNHEY and CDR2 is SVGAGI. The CDR3 contains 13 residues. Trimming cost V 1 base and J 5 bases; bases outside gene matches: 1. In nucleotides, the CDR3 is TGTGCCAGCAGTTACTTGGGGGGGGAGACCCAGTACTTC. Translated, it gives CASSYLGGETQYF.

The chain carries TRBV6-1 and TRBJ1-1; a weak D match, TRBD1 (6 bases). CDR1 is MNHNS, CDR2 SASEGT, per germline. V lost 2 bases to trimming and J lost 1 base, with 20 bases between them. The CDR3 is 18 amino acids. The CDR3 coding sequence is TGTGCCAGCAGTGAACCCGAAGGGGGATGGTATCAGAACACTGAAGCTTTCTTT. This sequence encodes CASSEPEGGWYQNTEAFF.